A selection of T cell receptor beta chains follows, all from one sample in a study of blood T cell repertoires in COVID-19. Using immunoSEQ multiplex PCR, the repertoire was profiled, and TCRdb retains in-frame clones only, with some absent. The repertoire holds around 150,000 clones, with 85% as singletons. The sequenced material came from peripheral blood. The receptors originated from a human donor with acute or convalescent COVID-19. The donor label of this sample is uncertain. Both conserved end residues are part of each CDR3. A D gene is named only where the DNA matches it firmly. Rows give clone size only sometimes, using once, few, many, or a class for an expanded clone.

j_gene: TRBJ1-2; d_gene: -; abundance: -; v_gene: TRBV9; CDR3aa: CASSSRWNYGYTF; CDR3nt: TGTGCCAGCAGCTCCAGGTGGAACTATGGCTACACCTTC
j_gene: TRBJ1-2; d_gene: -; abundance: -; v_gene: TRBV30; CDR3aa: CAWSKGIGGYTF; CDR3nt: TGTGCCTGGAGCAAGGGGATTGGTGGCTACACCTTC
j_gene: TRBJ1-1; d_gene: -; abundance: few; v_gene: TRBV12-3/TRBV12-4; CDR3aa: CASTGQLNTEAFF; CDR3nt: TGTGCCAGCACCGGACAGCTGAACACTGAAGCTTTCTTT
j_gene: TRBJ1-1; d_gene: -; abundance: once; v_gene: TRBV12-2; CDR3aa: CASRSWEGTGSNTEAFF; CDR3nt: TGTGCAAGTCGCTCCTGGGAGGGGACAGGGTCGAACACTGAAGCTTTCTTT
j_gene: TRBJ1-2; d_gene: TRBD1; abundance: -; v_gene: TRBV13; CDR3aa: CASSSYRGGYTF; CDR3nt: TGTGCCAGCAGCTCCTACAGGGGAGGCTACACCTTC
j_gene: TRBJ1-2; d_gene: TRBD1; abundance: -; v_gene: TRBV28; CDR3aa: CASSPGQALSADGYTF; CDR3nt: TGTGCCAGCAGCCCGGGACAGGCCTTATCAGCAGATGGCTACACCTTC
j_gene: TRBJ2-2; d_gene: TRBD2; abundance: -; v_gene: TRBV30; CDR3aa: CACPPGLAGYTGELFF; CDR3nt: TGTGCCTGTCCTCCGGGACTAGCGGGGTATACCGGGGAGCTGTTTTTT
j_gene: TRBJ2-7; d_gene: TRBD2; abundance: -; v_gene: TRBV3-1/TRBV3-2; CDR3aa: CASSQEAGLFGGKQYF; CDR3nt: TGTGCCAGCAGCCAAGAGGCTGGACTCTTCGGGGGGAAGCAGTACTTC
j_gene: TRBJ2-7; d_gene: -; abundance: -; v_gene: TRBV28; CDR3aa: CASALGGGAYEQYF; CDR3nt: TGTGCCAGCGCCCTAGGAGGGGGGGCCTACGAGCAGTACTTC
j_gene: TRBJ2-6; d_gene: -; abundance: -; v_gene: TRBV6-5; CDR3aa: CASKGGSSGANVLTF; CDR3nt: TGTGCCAGCAAGGGGGGGAGTTCTGGGGCCAACGTCCTGACTTTC
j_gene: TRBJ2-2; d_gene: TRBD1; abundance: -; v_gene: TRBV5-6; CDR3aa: CASSSWDRGNTGELFF; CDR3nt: TGTGCCAGCAGCTCCTGGGACAGGGGAAACACCGGGGAGCTGTTTTTT
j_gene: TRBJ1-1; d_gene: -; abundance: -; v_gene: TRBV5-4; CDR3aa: CASSVGGHRDTEAFF; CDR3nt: TGTGCCAGCAGCGTCGGGGGGCACAGGGACACTGAAGCTTTCTTT
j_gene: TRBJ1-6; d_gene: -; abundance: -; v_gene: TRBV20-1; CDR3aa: CSASLGRDGAPLHF; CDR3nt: TGCAGTGCTAGTCTGGGGAGAGACGGGGCACCCCTCCACTTT
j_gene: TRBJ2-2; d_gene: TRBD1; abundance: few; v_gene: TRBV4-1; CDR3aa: CASSQRDRVVSTGELFF; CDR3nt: TGCGCCAGCAGCCAGCGAGACAGGGTAGTTTCCACCGGGGAGCTGTTTTTT
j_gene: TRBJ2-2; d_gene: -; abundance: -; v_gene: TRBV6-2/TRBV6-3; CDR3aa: CASSARVYSGELFF; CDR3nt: TGTGCCAGCAGTGCCAGGGTTTATTCCGGGGAGCTGTTTTTT
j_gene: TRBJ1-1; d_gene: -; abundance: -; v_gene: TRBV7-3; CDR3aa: CASSPGHSNTEAFF; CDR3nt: TGTGCCAGCAGCCCGGGACATTCGAACACTGAAGCTTTCTTT
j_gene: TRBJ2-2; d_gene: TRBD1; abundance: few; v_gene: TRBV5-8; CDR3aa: CASDRGAYTGELFF; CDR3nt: TGTGCCTCCGACAGGGGGGCCTACACCGGGGAGCTGTTTTTT
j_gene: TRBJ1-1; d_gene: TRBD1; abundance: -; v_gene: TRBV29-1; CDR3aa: CSGSQGAYAEAFF; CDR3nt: TGCAGCGGCTCGCAGGGGGCGTACGCTGAAGCTTTCTTT
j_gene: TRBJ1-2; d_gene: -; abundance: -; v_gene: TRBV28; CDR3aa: CASSFPHRVYGYTF; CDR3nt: TGTGCCAGCAGTTTTCCCCACAGGGTCTATGGCTACACCTTC
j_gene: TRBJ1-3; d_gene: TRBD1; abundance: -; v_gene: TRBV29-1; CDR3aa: CSVEADRGNTIYF; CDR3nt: TGCAGCGTTGAGGCGGACAGGGGAAACACCATATATTTT
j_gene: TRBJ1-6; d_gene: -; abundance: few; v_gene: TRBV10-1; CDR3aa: CASSRDSSGNSPLHF; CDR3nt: TGCGCCAGCAGTCGGGACTCCTCGGGGAATTCACCCCTCCACTTT
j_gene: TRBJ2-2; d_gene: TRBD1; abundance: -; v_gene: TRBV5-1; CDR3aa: CASSPGQSYTGELFF; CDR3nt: TGCGCCAGCAGCCCGGGACAGAGCTACACCGGGGAGCTGTTTTTT
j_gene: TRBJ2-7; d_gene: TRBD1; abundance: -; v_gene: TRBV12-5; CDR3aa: CASGLGTGAFEQYF; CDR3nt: TGTGCTAGTGGTTTAGGGACAGGGGCTTTCGAGCAGTACTTC